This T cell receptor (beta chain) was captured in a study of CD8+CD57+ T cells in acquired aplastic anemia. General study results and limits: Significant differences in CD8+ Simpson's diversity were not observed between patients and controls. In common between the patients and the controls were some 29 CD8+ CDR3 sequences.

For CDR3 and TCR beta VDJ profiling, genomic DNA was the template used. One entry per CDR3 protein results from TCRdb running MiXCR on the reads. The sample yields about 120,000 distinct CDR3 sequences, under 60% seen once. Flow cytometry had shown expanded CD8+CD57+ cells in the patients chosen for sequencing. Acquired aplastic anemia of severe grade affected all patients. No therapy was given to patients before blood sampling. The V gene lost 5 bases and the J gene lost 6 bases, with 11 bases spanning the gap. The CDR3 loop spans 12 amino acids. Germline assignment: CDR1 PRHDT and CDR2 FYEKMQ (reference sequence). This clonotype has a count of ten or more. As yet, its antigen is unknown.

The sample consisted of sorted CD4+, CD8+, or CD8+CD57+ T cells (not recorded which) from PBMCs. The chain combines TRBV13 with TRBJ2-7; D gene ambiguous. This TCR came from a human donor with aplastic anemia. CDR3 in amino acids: CASSPALPEQYF. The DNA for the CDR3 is TGTGCCAGCAGCCCAGCCTTACCCGAGCAGTACTTC.